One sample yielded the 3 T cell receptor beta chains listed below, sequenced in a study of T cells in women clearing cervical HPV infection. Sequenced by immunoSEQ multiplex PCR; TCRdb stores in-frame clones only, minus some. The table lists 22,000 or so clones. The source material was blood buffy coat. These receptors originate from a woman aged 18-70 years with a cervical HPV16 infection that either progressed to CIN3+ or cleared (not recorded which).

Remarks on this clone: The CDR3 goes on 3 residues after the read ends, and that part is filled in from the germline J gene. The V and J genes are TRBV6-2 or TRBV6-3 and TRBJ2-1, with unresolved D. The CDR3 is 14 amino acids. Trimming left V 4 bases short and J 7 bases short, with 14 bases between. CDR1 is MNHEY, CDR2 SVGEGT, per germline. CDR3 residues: CASSSLKGVNEQFF. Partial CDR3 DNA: TGTGCCAGCAGTTCCCTGAAGGGTGTGAATGAG.

CDR3: CASSFDRTYEQYF. CDR3 DNA, as far as it was read: TGCGCCAGCAGCTTTGACAGAACCTACGAG. The rearrangement uses TRBV5-1 and TRBJ2-7, with a tentative D call TRBD1 (5 bases). The read ends 3 residues before the CDR3 terminus; that terminus is restored from the germline J gene. V was pared by 2 bases and J by 2 bases, with 8 bases between. The CDR3 has 13 residues. Germline CDR1 and CDR2: SGHRS and YFSETQ.

CDR3 bases read: TGCGCCAGCAGCTTGGGACCGGGACAGACTAATGAAAAA. This codes for CASSLGPGQTNEK. The entire CDR3 is CASSLGPGQTNEKLFF. The rearrangement joins TRBV5-1 to TRBJ1-4, with 7 positions matching TRBD1. Read sequence stops 3 residues before the CDR3 end, and the germline J gene provides the missing end. Trimming took 0 bases from V and 2 from J; bases not matched to a gene: 4. Germline CDR1 reads SGHRS; CDR2 reads YFSETQ. This CDR3 is 16 amino acids long.